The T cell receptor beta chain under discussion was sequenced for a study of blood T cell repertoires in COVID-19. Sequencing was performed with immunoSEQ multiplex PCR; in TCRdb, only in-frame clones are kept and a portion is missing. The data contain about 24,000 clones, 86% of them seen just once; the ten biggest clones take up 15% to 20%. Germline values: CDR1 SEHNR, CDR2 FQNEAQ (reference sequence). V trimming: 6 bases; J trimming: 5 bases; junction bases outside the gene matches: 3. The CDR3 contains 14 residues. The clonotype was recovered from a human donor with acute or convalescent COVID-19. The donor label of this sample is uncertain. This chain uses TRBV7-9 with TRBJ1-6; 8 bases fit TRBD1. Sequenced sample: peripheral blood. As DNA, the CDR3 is TGTGCCAGCAGTCCGACAGGGGATAATTCACCCCTCCACTTT. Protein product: CASSPTGDNSPLHF.